The next 26 T cell receptor beta chains were all read from a single sample in a study of T cell clonality in common variable immunodeficiency. Sequencing used immunoSEQ multiplex PCR; TCRdb keeps in-frame clones, though not all of them. The sample is made up of about 42,000 clones, none counted only once. The sequencing input was peripheral blood mononuclear cells. The receptors shown here come from a person between 18 and 75 years old in good health.

This clone was seen repeatedly, ten times or more. The missing CDR3 end, 3 residues past where the read stops, is filled in from the germline J gene. The chain has TRBV14 and TRBJ2-3; 7 bases line up with TRBD1. In germline, CDR1 is SGHDN, CDR2 FVKESK. The V segment lost 4 bases and the J segment 6 bases; nucleotides outside the gene matches: 10. This CDR3 comprises 15 residues. CDR3 bases read: TGTGCCAGCAGCCGAAACAGGGGATGGAGGGATACG. It encodes CASSRNRGWRDT. The entire CDR3 reads CASSRNRGWRDTQYF.

This clone was counted ten times or more. The observed sequence ends 3 residues before the CDR3 terminus, with the missing tail filled in from the germline J gene. The chain has TRBV19 and TRBJ2-5, with 8 bases lining up with TRBD1. Germline values: CDR1 LNHDA, CDR2 SQIVND (reference sequence). Trimming removed 3 bases from V and 2 bases from J; junction bases left unmatched: 11. The CDR3 runs 17 residues. The part of the CDR3 DNA that was read is TGTGCCAGTAGTATTCAGGGGGCTAAGGTAGAACAAGAGACC. Protein: CASSIQGAKVEQET. The CDR3 reads in full as CASSIQGAKVEQETQYF.

There are many counts of this clone. The read comes to an end 3 residues before the CDR3 does, leaving the germline J gene to fill in the end. The chain is built from TRBV11-3 and TRBJ2-1, with D possibly TRBD1 on 6 matching bases. CDR1 and CDR2 from the germline V gene are SGHNT and YENEEA. Trimming shortened V by 1 base and J by 3 bases, and 10 bases separated the two germline ends. This CDR3 is 15 amino acids long. The part of the CDR3 DNA that was read is TGTGCCAGCAGCTTAGGACAGGATAGCTACAATGAG. Its translation: CASSLGQDSYNE. The CDR3, in full, reads CASSLGQDSYNEQFF.

There are many counts of this clone. In the same sample, other DNA sequences code for this CDR3. The CDR3 bases that were read are TGTGCCAGCACCGGAAGAGGACTCGGTACCGGGGAG. This encodes CASTGRGLGTGE. The entire CDR3 reads CASTGRGLGTGELFF. This chain links TRBV7-9 with TRBJ2-2; D is possibly TRBD2 (5 bases). The read stops 3 residues short of the end of the CDR3; the missing end is completed from the germline J gene. V lost 7 bases, J lost 5 bases, and 17 bases lay in between. This CDR3 has 15 amino acids. Germline lookup yields CDR1 SEHNR and CDR2 FQNEAQ (reference sequence).

This clone showed up many times. The read halts 3 residues ahead of the CDR3 end, with the missing end drawn from the germline J gene. The chain is built from TRBV20-1 and TRBJ1-1; D remains unclear. The CDR3 consists of 12 residues. Looked up from germline, CDR1 is DFQATT and CDR2 is SNEGSKA (reference sequence). Partial CDR3 DNA: TGCAGTGCAAGGAAACCGACATCCCAA. Its translation is CSARKPTSQ. The whole CDR3 region reads CSARKPTSQAFF.

This clone was counted many times. The CDR3 extends 3 residues past the end of the read, so its final part is completed from the germline J gene. The rearrangement links TRBV7-6 to TRBJ2-2; no definite D call. The germline V gene has CDR1 SGHVS and CDR2 FNYEAQ. The CDR3 sequence is 13 residues long. V was trimmed by 5 bases and J by 0 bases, leaving 4 bases between them. CDR3 in amino acids: CASSHSNTGELFF. The sequenced CDR3 bases are TGTGCCAGCAGCCATTCGAACACCGGGGAG. The entire variable domain, with the rest obtained from reference TRBV7-6 and TRBJ2-2, is as follows: GAGVSQSPRYKVTKRGQDVALRCDPISGHVSLYWYRQALGQGPEFLTYFNYEAQQDKSGLPNDRFSAERPEGSISTLTIQRTEQRDSAMYRCASSHSNTGELFFGEGSRLTVL.

This clone occurred many times. This chain's CDR3 is CASSFSSADTQYF. The sequenced CDR3 bases are TGTGCCAGTAGCTTCTCATCGGCAGATACG. J is TRBJ2-3 and V is TRBV19; D uncertain. The read stops 3 residues short of the end of the CDR3; the missing end is completed from the germline J gene. This CDR3 has 13 amino acids. The germline V gene has CDR1 LNHDA and CDR2 SQIVND (reference sequence). V gave up 6 bases and J gave up 4 bases, with 11 bases separating them. Using reference TRBV19 and TRBJ2-3 for the parts outside the CDR3, the full variable domain is DGGITQSPKYLFRKEGQNVTLSCEQNLNHDAMYWYRQDPGQGLRLIYYSQIVNDFQKGDIAEGYSVSREKKESFPLTVTSAQKNPTAFYLCASSFSSADTQYFGPGTRLTVL.

This clone was seen repeatedly, ten times or more. The missing CDR3 end, 3 residues past where the read stops, is filled in from the germline J gene. The chain links TRBV5-1 to TRBJ1-3; D perhaps matches TRBD1 (5 bases). CDR1 SGHRS and CDR2 YFSETQ come from the germline V gene. V was trimmed by 4 bases and J by 2 bases, leaving 16 bases between them. There are 16 residues in the CDR3. The covered CDR3 bases are TGCGCCAGCAGCGCTCAGGGCGAGGTCCCTGGAAACACC. The encoded protein is CASSAQGEVPGNT. The entire CDR3 reads CASSAQGEVPGNTIYF.

This clone was counted many times. The read stops 3 residues short of the end of the CDR3; the missing end is completed from the germline J gene. V usage is TRBV20-1 and J usage is TRBJ1-5, with 7 bases fitting TRBD1. Trimming removed 3 bases from V and 0 bases from J; junction bases left unmatched: 2. The CDR3 contains 14 residues. Germline V lookup: CDR1 DFQATT, CDR2 SNEGSKA (reference sequence). The CDR3 here is CSASRDSSNQPQHF. The CDR3 DNA, read in part, is TGCAGTGCTAGTCGGGACAGTAGCAATCAGCCC.

This clone was seen ten or more times. The read terminates 3 residues before the CDR3 end, so the remaining end is supplied by the germline J gene. The V call is TRBV19, the J call TRBJ1-4; 8 bases are shared with TRBD1. Germline V gene data show CDR1 as LNHDA and CDR2 as SQIVND (reference sequence). V gave up 5 bases and J gave up 3 bases; unmatched junction bases: 5. The CDR3 contains 15 residues. The CDR3 spells CASSSRTGPNEKLFF. Partial CDR3 DNA: TGTGCCAGTAGTTCCCGGACAGGGCCTAATGAAAAA. Filled out from reference TRBV19 and TRBJ1-4, the complete variable domain reads DGGITQSPKYLFRKEGQNVTLSCEQNLNHDAMYWYRQDPGQGLRLIYYSQIVNDFQKGDIAEGYSVSREKKESFPLTVTSAQKNPTAFYLCASSSRTGPNEKLFFGSGTQLSVL.

This clone was recorded a few times. The CDR3 end lies 3 residues beyond the end of the read and is filled in from the germline J gene. V is TRBV5-1 and J is TRBJ2-1; 9 nucleotides match TRBD2. Germline V gives CDR1 SGHRS, CDR2 YFSETQ. CDR3 length equals 16 residues. With V trimmed by 0 bases and J by 4 bases, 5 bases remained unmatched. CDR3 bases read: TGCGCCAGCAGCTTGGGGGCGGGGGGGCAGTACAATGAG. Protein sequence: CASSLGAGGQYNE. The complete CDR3 reads CASSLGAGGQYNEQFF.

The table lists this clone with many counts. The read terminates 3 residues before the CDR3 end, so the remaining end is supplied by the germline J gene. This chain links TRBV30 with TRBJ1-3, with TRBD1 matching over 9 bases. The CDR3 is 14 residues long. The junction had 3 bases not matched to a gene; V was cut back by 6 bases and J by 0 bases. Germline V gene data show CDR1 as GTSNPN and CDR2 as SVGIG (reference sequence). The part of the CDR3 DNA that was read is TGTGCCTGTGACAGGGGGTCCTCTGGAAACACC. This gives the protein CACDRGSSGNT. The entire CDR3 sequence reads CACDRGSSGNTIYF.

In this sample, this clone turned up many times. Read coverage stops 3 residues before the CDR3 terminus; the germline J gene supplies the remainder. The V call is TRBV20-1, the J call TRBJ2-1; TRBD2 agrees at 11 bases. V was pared by 6 bases and J by 4 bases, with 5 bases of the junction left unmatched. CDR1 DFQATT and CDR2 SNEGSKA come from the germline V gene (reference sequence). The CDR3 spans 14 residues. The CDR3 is CSAEGLAVYNEQFF. CDR3 DNA (partial): TGCAGTGCCGAGGGACTAGCGGTGTACAATGAG.

This clone was seen many times. Read data end 3 residues before the CDR3 end; the end is taken from the germline J gene. The chain combines TRBV30 with TRBJ1-1; 9 bases match TRBD1. Germline V gene sequence: CDR1 GTSNPN, CDR2 SVGIG (reference sequence). With 3 bases clipped from V and 4 bases from J, the junction kept 6 bases outside the gene matches. This CDR3 comprises 14 residues. The CDR3 bases that were read are TGTGCCTGGAGCCAGGGACAGGGCGGCACTGAA. Amino acid sequence: CAWSQGQGGTE. The complete CDR3 protein is CAWSQGQGGTEAFF.

This clone was detected many times. Sequencing ends 3 residues short of the CDR3 end; the germline J gene provides the rest. V is TRBV5-1 and J is TRBJ1-2; D not certain. The length of the CDR3 is 14 residues. Germline lookup yields CDR1 SGHRS and CDR2 YFSETQ. The germline V and J ends were trimmed by 2 bases and 5 bases, with 13 bases remaining between them. The covered CDR3 bases are TGCGCCAGCAGCTTAGGGCCACCCTCATATGGC. This sequence encodes CASSLGPPSYG. The whole CDR3 sequence is CASSLGPPSYGYTF.

This clone was found many times. From the germline J gene comes the end of the CDR3, since the read stops 3 residues before it. The rearrangement joins TRBV2 to TRBJ2-7, with D possibly being TRBD2 (6 bases). CDR3 length: 15 amino acids. CDR1 SNHLY and CDR2 FYNNEI come from the germline V gene. The germline V and J ends were trimmed by 0 bases and 1 base, with 10 bases remaining between them. CDR3 bases read: TGTGCCAGCAGTGAAGCGCGGGGCGGATCCTACGAG. Its translation is CASSEARGGSYE. The whole CDR3 is CASSEARGGSYEQYF.

Worth noting for this clone: The read ends 3 residues shy of where the CDR3 ends; the end is completed using the germline J gene. This rearrangement joins TRBV20-1 to TRBJ2-1; 11 nucleotides align to TRBD2. Germline CDR1 and CDR2: DFQATT and SNEGSKA (reference sequence). V was clipped by 5 bases and J by 9 bases; unmatched bases: 6. The CDR3 is 13 residues long. Here the CDR3 reads CSALAGGGTEQFF. CDR3 bases read: TGCAGTGCTCTAGCGGGGGGAGGGACTGAG.

This clone has at least ten counts. The chain's CDR3 is CAWSLLGLVGSDEQFF. The covered CDR3 bases are TGTGCCTGGAGCCTATTAGGACTAGTGGGTTCCGATGAG. V usage is TRBV30 and J usage is TRBJ2-1; 7 bases map to TRBD2. Read data end 3 residues before the CDR3 end; the end is taken from the germline J gene. This CDR3 is 16 amino acids long. V trimming: 3 bases; J trimming: 8 bases; junction bases outside the gene matches: 16. The germline V gene encodes CDR1 GTSNPN and CDR2 SVGIG (reference sequence).

Many counts were recorded for this clone. The read ends 3 residues early relative to the CDR3; the germline J gene fills the gap. The chain links TRBV7-9 to TRBJ2-5; D is perhaps TRBD2 (5 bases). CDR1 and CDR2 (germline): SEHNR, FQNEAQ (reference sequence). The CDR3 covers 15 residues. V dropped 1 base and J dropped 4 bases, with 13 bases sitting between them. The CDR3 loop is CASSLVATHLETQYF. CDR3 DNA, as far as it was read: TGTGCCAGCAGCTTAGTAGCGACTCACCTAGAGACC.

This clone came up many times. The read terminates 3 residues ahead of where the CDR3 ends, so the germline J gene completes it. V gene TRBV19 combines with J gene TRBJ2-4; D is uncertain. The V and J ends lost 1 base and 1 base respectively, with 17 bases between them. This CDR3 has 18 residues. Germline CDR1 and CDR2: LNHDA and SQIVND (reference sequence). The DNA read from the CDR3 is TGTGCCAGTAGTATAGTCCTGGCCGGCTTCGGGGCCAAAAACATT. As protein: CASSIVLAGFGAKNI. The complete CDR3 sequence is CASSIVLAGFGAKNIQYF.

This clone occurred many times. The read comes to an end 3 residues before the CDR3 does, leaving the germline J gene to fill in the end. This chain uses TRBV12-3 or TRBV12-4 with TRBJ1-2; TRBD1 aligns across 9 bases. This CDR3 contains 14 residues. Trimming took 6 bases from V and 7 from J; bases not matched to a gene: 9. The chain's CDR3 is CASSRDRVGPGYTF. CDR3 bases read: TGTGCCAGCAGCCGGGACAGGGTAGGCCCTGGC.

This clone has a count of ten or more. Read coverage stops 3 residues before the CDR3 terminus; the germline J gene supplies the remainder. The rearrangement uses TRBV30 and TRBJ1-2; 7 positions agree with TRBD1. Germline trimming cut 5 bases from V and 3 bases from J; bases unmatched to any gene: 15. CDR1 and CDR2 (germline): GTSNPN, SVGIG (reference sequence). The length of the CDR3 is 16 residues. The sequenced part of the CDR3 DNA is TGTGCCTGGTACCCCAAACAGGGGCAATTCGACTATGGC. Encoded protein: CAWYPKQGQFDYG. The whole CDR3 region reads CAWYPKQGQFDYGYTF.

This clone was found many times. The read ends 3 residues early relative to the CDR3; the germline J gene fills the gap. The chain employs TRBV19 and TRBJ1-1, with 9 bases identical to TRBD1. There are 16 residues in the CDR3. The V and J ends lost 2 bases and 4 bases, in that order; junction bases with no gene match: 8. Germline V gives CDR1 LNHDA, CDR2 SQIVND (reference sequence). CDR3 sequence reads: CASSILPGQGGTEAFF. The sequenced CDR3 bases are TGTGCCAGTAGTATATTACCGGGACAGGGCGGCACTGAA.

This clone was seen many times. The CDR3 end lies 3 residues beyond the end of the read and is filled in from the germline J gene. This chain links TRBV11-2 with TRBJ1-2; weak D call: TRBD1 (6 bases). There are 12 residues in the CDR3. CDR1 SGHAT and CDR2 FQNNGV come from the germline V gene. Trimming left V 4 bases short and J 7 bases short, with 10 bases between. The sequenced CDR3 bases are TGTGCCAGCAGCTATCGGGACATTGGC. It codes for CASSYRDIG. The complete CDR3 sequence is CASSYRDIGYTF.

This clone was picked up many times. The DNA ends 3 residues before the CDR3 does, and the rest of the CDR3 is filled in from the germline J gene. This chain connects TRBV20-1 to TRBJ2-1, with 14 bases identical to TRBD2. The CDR3 loop spans 20 amino acids. From germline, CDR1 is DFQATT and CDR2 SNEGSKA (reference sequence). Trimming took 3 bases from V and 1 from J; bases not matched to a gene: 14. The covered CDR3 bases are TGCAGTGCTAGGGACCGGGACTCGGGACTAGCGGGGGAATCCTACAATGAG. Its protein is CSARDRDSGLAGESYNE. The whole CDR3 sequence is CSARDRDSGLAGESYNEQFF.

This clone has at least ten counts. The observed sequence ends 3 residues before the CDR3 terminus, with the missing tail filled in from the germline J gene. V is TRBV5-1 and J is TRBJ2-3, with TRBD1 identical over 11 bases. With V trimmed by 7 bases and J by 5 bases, 12 bases remained unmatched. The CDR3 covers 16 residues. Germline loops: CDR1 SGHRS, CDR2 YFSETQ. CDR3 in amino acids: CASALSWDRGKDTQYF. Partial CDR3 DNA: TGCGCCAGCGCCCTGTCGTGGGACAGGGGGAAAGATACG.